Here is one T cell receptor beta chain with its context. This sample was taken from a study of OX40 agonist ivuxolimab in advanced cancers. Some clones are missing from TCRdb's copy, which holds only in-frame ones; the method was immunoSEQ multiplex PCR. The data hold some 70,000 clones, with 80% to 95% observed a single time. The CDR3 loop spans 14 amino acids. Trimming removed 4 bases from V and 2 bases from J, with 11 bases in between. Germline CDR1 reads SNHLY; CDR2 reads FYNNEI. This sequence originates from an adult with an advanced solid tumor such as melanoma, head and neck, liver or kidney cancer. The sequenced sample was CD4+ or CD8+ T cells sorted from blood, obtained in a trial of the OX40 agonist ivuxolimab. This chain links TRBV2 with TRBJ1-1; D ambiguous. The CDR3 nucleotides are TGTGCCAGCAGTGTATTGTGGGGAAACACTGAAGCTTTCTTT. This translates into CASSVLWGNTEAFF.